This entry lists 12 T cell receptor beta chains sequenced from one sample in a study of blood T cell repertoires in COVID-19. TCRdb keeps only in-frame clones here, not all; method: immunoSEQ multiplex PCR. The sample has 200,000 to 250,000 clones, 70% to 85% seen once. Sequences were obtained from PBMCs or T cells enriched from blood (not recorded which). Receptor source: a woman aged 55 to 70 who had recovered from COVID-19.

The rearrangement joins TRBV7-9 to TRBJ2-7, with 8 positions matching TRBD2. Trimming removed 3 bases from V and 0 bases from J; junction bases left unmatched: 4. CDR1 is SEHNR and CDR2 is FQNEAQ in the germline V gene (reference sequence). The CDR3 consists of 15 residues. The CDR3 sequence: CASSFIAGSSYEQYF. For the CDR3, the DNA is TGTGCCAGCAGCTTTATAGCGGGGAGCTCCTACGAGCAGTACTTC.

This clone was observed a handful of times. This chain joins TRBV19 and TRBJ1-1; 8 nucleotides match TRBD1. With V trimmed by 8 bases and J by 2 bases, 10 bases remained unmatched. The CDR3 runs to 15 residues. Germline CDR1 is LNHDA and CDR2 is SQIVND (reference sequence). The CDR3 DNA reads TGTGCCAGTGCGCCGGGACAGGCCGTTAACACTGAAGCTTTCTTT. This codes for CASAPGQAVNTEAFF. The entire variable domain, with the rest obtained from reference TRBV19 and TRBJ1-1, is as follows: DGGITQSPKYLFRKEGQNVTLSCEQNLNHDAMYWYRQDPGQGLRLIYYSQIVNDFQKGDIAEGYSVSREKKESFPLTVTSAQKNPTAFYLCASAPGQAVNTEAFFGQGTRLTVV.

A few counts support this clone. This sequence joins TRBV5-1 and TRBJ2-1; D possibly corresponds to TRBD2 (5 bases). V gave up 0 bases and J gave up 6 bases, with 10 bases separating them. There are 14 residues in the CDR3. The V gene's germline CDR1 is SGHRS and CDR2 YFSETQ. The CDR3 spells CASSLDFGGNEQFF. In nucleotides, the CDR3 is TGCGCCAGCAGCTTGGATTTTGGAGGCAATGAGCAGTTCTTC.

This clone was counted ten times or more. J is TRBJ2-5 and V is TRBV7-2; 8 bases map to TRBD2. V gave up 5 bases and J gave up 4 bases; unmatched junction bases: 9. CDR3 length: 15 amino acids. Germline V CDR1 and CDR2: SGHTA, FQGNSA. The CDR3 DNA reads TGTGCCAGCAGCGCCGGGGGGGAGATCTCAGAGACCCAGTACTTC. Translating it yields CASSAGGEISETQYF.

This chain connects TRBV6-1 to TRBJ1-5; D gene unclear. The CDR3 contains 14 residues. V gave up 2 bases and J gave up 6 bases, with 11 bases separating them. The germline CDR1 and CDR2 sequences are MNHNS and SASEGT. CDR3 nucleotide sequence: TGTGCCAGCAGTGAAACGGGTTTCGCTCAGCCCCAGCATTTT. Translating it yields CASSETGFAQPQHF.

This chain connects TRBV6-5 to TRBJ2-7; 8 bases fit TRBD1. The CDR3 has 15 amino acids. CDR1 and CDR2 (germline): MNHEY, SVGAGI. The ends lost 0 bases at V and 3 bases at J; junction bases unmatched: 4. CDR3 DNA sequence: TGTGCCAGCAGTTACTCGATCGGACAGGGCTACGAGCAGTACTTC. It encodes CASSYSIGQGYEQYF.

J is TRBJ1-5 and V is TRBV5-6; 7 bases are shared with TRBD1. Looked up from germline, CDR1 is SGHDT and CDR2 is YYEEEE. The J segment lost 5 bases and the V segment lost 4 bases, leaving 12 bases of the junction unmatched. This CDR3 has 16 residues. CDR3 nucleotide sequence: TGTGCCAGCAGCCAGGACAGGTCCCGCGGATATCAGCCCCAGCATTTT. It translates to CASSQDRSRGYQPQHF.

The chain combines TRBV6-2 or TRBV6-3 with TRBJ2-5, with 7 bases lining up with TRBD1. The CDR3 length is 15 residues. J gave up 4 bases and V 2 bases, and 7 bases lay outside the gene matches. CDR1 is MNHEY, CDR2 SVGEGT, per germline. The CDR3 DNA reads TGTGCCAGCAGTTACGAATGGGCAGGGGGAGAGACCCAGTACTTC. Residues: CASSYEWAGGETQYF.

The genes are TRBV5-3 and TRBJ2-6, with a tentative D call TRBD1 (6 bases). TRBV5-3 is identified as an open reading frame with a role that is uncertain. CDR3 length: 19 amino acids. Trimming removed 3 bases from V and 4 bases from J, with 23 bases in between. The CDR3 DNA reads as TGTGCCAGAAGCTACCCCCGAGGTACAGGGAAGCCCGGGGCCAACGTCCTGACTTTC. As protein: CARSYPRGTGKPGANVLTF.

This sequence joins TRBV2 and TRBJ1-2, with TRBD1 identical over 8 bases. The length of the CDR3 is 15 residues. The trim removed 4 bases at V and 4 bases at J, leaving 8 bases unmatched. Germline V gene sequence: CDR1 SNHLY, CDR2 FYNNEI. The chain's CDR3 is CASSGDRGSSYGYTF. CDR3 in DNA: TGTGCCAGCAGTGGCGACAGGGGAAGTAGCTATGGCTACACCTTC.

The chain is built from TRBV12-3 or TRBV12-4 and TRBJ1-1; D remains unclear. V was pared by 6 bases and J by 1 base, with 9 bases between. This CDR3 contains 13 residues. DNA of the CDR3: TGTGCCAGCAGACCCCGGGGGAACACTGAAGCTTTCTTT. Protein: CASRPRGNTEAFF.

This sequence joins TRBV15 and TRBJ2-7; TRBD1 matches 10 bases. This CDR3 is 17 amino acids long. Germline CDR1 LNHNV, CDR2 YYDKDF (reference sequence). V shed 1 base, J shed 7 bases, and the junction held 13 bases outside the gene matches. The CDR3: CATSRGDLRDRGGEQYF. The CDR3 DNA is TGTGCCACCAGCAGAGGGGACCTCCGGGACAGGGGAGGAGAGCAGTACTTC.